A single sample is the source of the 7 T cell receptor beta chains below, sequenced in a study of OX40 agonist ivuxolimab in advanced cancers. Sequencing was performed with immunoSEQ multiplex PCR; in TCRdb, only in-frame clones are kept and a portion is missing. The sample carries about 150,000 clones, 90% recorded once. Sequenced here: CD4+ or CD8+ T cells sorted from blood, sampled in a trial of the OX40 agonist ivuxolimab. All receptors derive from an adult with an advanced solid tumor such as melanoma, head and neck, liver or kidney cancer.

V gene TRBV6-6 combines with J gene TRBJ1-3, with D tentatively TRBD1 (5 bases). Germline values: CDR1 MNHNY, CDR2 SVGAGI (reference sequence). This CDR3 has 14 amino acids. V lost 5 bases and J lost 0, with 8 bases in between. The CDR3 DNA follows: TGTGCCAGCAGTCGGGACTTCTCTGGAAACACCATATATTTT. It translates to CASSRDFSGNTIYF.

This clone was observed a few times. The chain is built from TRBV6-5 and TRBJ1-1, with TRBD1 matching over 7 bases. V dropped 6 bases and J dropped 7; count of bases not matched to a gene: 8. Germline V gene lookup returns CDR1 MNHEY and CDR2 SVGAGI. The CDR3 runs 13 residues. CDR3 in amino acids: CASRSTGTREAFF. The CDR3 coding sequence is TGTGCCAGCAGGTCGACAGGGACCCGTGAAGCTTTCTTT.

Worth noting for this clone: Other nucleotide sequences from this sample produce the same CDR3. The rearrangement joins TRBV9 to TRBJ2-1; unclear D gene. This CDR3 is 14 amino acids long. The V and J ends lost 1 base and 1 base respectively, with 6 bases between them. Germline V CDR1 and CDR2: SGDLS, YYNGEE. The DNA of the CDR3 is TGTGCCAGCAGCGTAAGTGGATCCTACAATGAGCAGTTCTTC. Amino acid sequence: CASSVSGSYNEQFF.

CDR3 region: CASSLGGQSSNQPQHF. The CDR3 bases are TGTGCCAGTAGTCTGGGGGGCCAGTCTAGCAATCAGCCCCAGCATTTT. V is TRBV19 and J is TRBJ1-5; D is perhaps TRBD1 (6 bases). The germline V gene encodes CDR1 LNHDA and CDR2 SQIVND (reference sequence). The CDR3 extends over 16 amino acids. V was clipped by 5 bases and J by 0 bases, with 14 bases between them.

The V call is TRBV9, the J call TRBJ1-1; 7 nucleotides align to TRBD1. The germline CDR1 and CDR2 sequences are SGDLS and YYNGEE. Germline trimming cut 3 bases from V and 2 bases from J; bases unmatched to any gene: 7. There are 15 residues in the CDR3. In nucleotides, the CDR3 is TGTGCCAGCAGCGCCGCCGGGACAGATAACACTGAAGCTTTCTTT. Protein product: CASSAAGTDNTEAFF.

The chain uses TRBV6-4 and TRBJ1-2; the D gene is possibly TRBD1 (6 bases). This CDR3 is 14 amino acids long. Trimming cost V 5 bases and J 0 bases, with 10 bases left between them. Germline CDR1 is MRHNA and CDR2 is SNTAGT. CDR3 region: CASSTGPTNYGYTF. The CDR3 DNA follows: TGTGCCAGCAGTACAGGGCCTACTAACTATGGCTACACCTTC.

J is TRBJ2-1 and V is TRBV11-2, with TRBD1 matching 11 bases. V gave up 5 bases and J gave up 2 bases; unmatched junction bases: 2. The CDR3 runs to 15 residues. Per germline, CDR1 SGHAT and CDR2 FQNNGV. The CDR3 DNA reads as TGTGCCAGCAGCACGGGACAGGGGGCCTACAATGAGCAGTTCTTC. Protein: CASSTGQGAYNEQFF.